This note documents a single T cell receptor beta chain sequence. The sample originates from a study of OX40 agonist ivuxolimab in advanced cancers. Study-level information: Intravenous ivuxolimab at 0.01 to 10 mg/kg was given to patients every 2 weeks.

With V trimmed by 3 bases and J by 3 bases, 13 bases remained unmatched. This CDR3 comprises 17 residues. Germline CDR1 and CDR2: ENHRY and SYGVKD. Data came from immunoSEQ multiplex PCR; TCRdb stores just in-frame clones and leaves some out. Here the sample spans 37,000 or so clones, roughly 78% being singletons. The TCR comes from an adult with an advanced solid tumor such as melanoma, head and neck, liver or kidney cancer. The rearrangement links TRBV10-3 to TRBJ2-7; 8 bases line up with TRBD1. The sample here was CD4+ or CD8+ T cells sorted from blood, taken in a trial of the OX40 agonist ivuxolimab. CDR3: CAISDSAPGTGYYEQYF. The DNA for the CDR3 is TGTGCCATCAGTGACTCGGCTCCCGGGACAGGCTACTACGAGCAGTACTTC.